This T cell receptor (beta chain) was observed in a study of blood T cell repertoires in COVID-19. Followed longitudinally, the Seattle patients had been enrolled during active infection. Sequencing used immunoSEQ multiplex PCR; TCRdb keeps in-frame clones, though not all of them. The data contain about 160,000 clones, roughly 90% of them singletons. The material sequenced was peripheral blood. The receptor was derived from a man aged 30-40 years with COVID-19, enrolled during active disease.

CDR3 protein: CASSELRTNQPQHF. The CDR3 DNA sequence: TGTGCCAGCAGTGAATTGCGGACTAATCAGCCCCAGCATTTT. This sequence joins TRBV6-1 and TRBJ1-5; no reliable D call. In germline, CDR1 is MNHNS, CDR2 SASEGT. Between the trimmed V and J ends, which lost 2 bases and 4 bases, there was a span of 9 bases. There are 14 residues in the CDR3.